This TCR beta chain was recorded in a study of identical twins. Healthy Caucasians provided all donations. Trimming took 4 bases from V and 9 from J; bases not matched to a gene: 6. This CDR3 comprises 14 residues. CDR1 is MNHEY, CDR2 SMNVEV, per germline (reference sequence). Each CDR3 protein gets one entry after TCRdb re-called the 5' RACE reads with MiXCR. The repertoire consists of 200,000 to 250,000 distinct CDR3 sequences, with around 6.5% occurring once and the leading ten covering about 14%. A few counts support this clonotype. These data also formed part of another study, on T cells expressing NK-cell markers. That work states: From sorted CD3+CD56+NKG2C+, CD3+CD56+NKG2C- and CD3+CD56-NKG2C+ T cells came the TCR beta repertoires.

Sequencing was done on a sample of CD8+ T cells sorted from blood. This TCR came from a young woman in good health. V usage is TRBV27 and J usage is TRBJ1-4; 9 bases map to TRBD1. CDR3 bases: TGTGCCAGCAGTTCGGGACAGGGCAGGAAAAAACTGTTTTTT. Translation gives CASSSGQGRKKLFF.